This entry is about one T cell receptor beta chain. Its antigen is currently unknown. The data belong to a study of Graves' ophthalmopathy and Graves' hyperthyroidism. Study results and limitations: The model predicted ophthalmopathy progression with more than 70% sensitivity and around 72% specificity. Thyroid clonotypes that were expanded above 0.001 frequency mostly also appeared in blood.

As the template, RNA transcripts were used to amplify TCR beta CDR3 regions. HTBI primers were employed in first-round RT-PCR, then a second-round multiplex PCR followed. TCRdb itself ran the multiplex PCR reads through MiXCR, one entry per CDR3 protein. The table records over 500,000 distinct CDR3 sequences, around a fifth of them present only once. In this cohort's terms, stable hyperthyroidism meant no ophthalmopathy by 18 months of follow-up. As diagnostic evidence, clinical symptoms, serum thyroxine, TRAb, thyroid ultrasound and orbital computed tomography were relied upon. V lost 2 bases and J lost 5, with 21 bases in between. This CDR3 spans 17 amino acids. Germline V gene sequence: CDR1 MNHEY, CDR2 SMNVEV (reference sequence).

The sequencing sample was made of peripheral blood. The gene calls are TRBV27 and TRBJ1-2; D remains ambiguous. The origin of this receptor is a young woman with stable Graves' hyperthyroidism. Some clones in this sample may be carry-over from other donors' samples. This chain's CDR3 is CASSLGGRYLNLYGYTF. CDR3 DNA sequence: TGTGCCAGCAGTTTAGGCGGCAGATACCTTAACCTATATGGCTACACCTTC.